This TCR beta chain was observed in a study of blood T cells in healthy people across ages (dated by TCRdb to about 2015). With respect to the entire study: In model experiments, template switching captured roughly one uniquely barcoded TCR beta cDNA molecule for every two T cells. Using deep sequencing normalized with unique cDNA molecular identifiers, the study measured how TCR beta repertoire diversity changes with age. Donors were grouped into four age groups: young (average approximately 15 years), middle-aged (roughly 38), aged (around 60) and long-lived (just over 80). To avoid experimental bias, donors of different ages were randomly spread across the sequencing lanes. Two additional independent replicas of 1 million unique cDNA reads from the same blood draw were analyzed for two donors (one aged 18 to 30 and one aged 80 or older).

The donors were roughly 39 Caucasian individuals from Russia, aged 6 to 90 years, who were systemically healthy. Approximately 10 milliliters of peripheral blood were collected from each donor into EDTA-treated Vacutainer tubes. Ficoll-Paque density-gradient centrifugation was used to isolate PBMCs, with at least 6.5 million per sample. Trizol reagent was used to extract total RNA from the PBMCs, yielding at least 6 micrograms per sample. For every donor, flow cytometry on a PBMC aliquot measured the percentage of naive CD45RAhigh/CD27high T cells. The method was 5' RACE. The sample was run on an Illumina HiSeq 2500. A second PCR of about 6 to 11 cycles was performed with a sample-barcoded 5' primer and a J-beta primer mix. A template-switch 5' adaptor carrying 12 random nucleotides introduced a unique molecular identifier onto each TCR beta cDNA molecule. Each sample yielded at least 2.5 million CDR3-containing paired-end reads. First-strand cDNA synthesis was performed from all RNA using the Mint cDNA synthesis kit, with priming by a TRBC-specific oligonucleotide. All cDNA was treated with uracil-DNA glycosylase and then went through a first 18-cycle PCR with the universal primers M1SS and BC2_uni_R. The study's own analysis went as follows. Each sample was normalized by randomly selecting 1 million high-quality reads, each carrying a distinct molecular identifier. Instead of being binned into consensus sequences, reads with shared molecular identifiers were discarded. CDR3 identification, clonotype clustering and error correction used MiTCR with a Q25 quality threshold and the strictest error-elimination algorithm. A nonparametric unseen species model with Euler transformation was used to estimate a lower bound on total TCR beta diversity. TCRdb reprocessed the public reads (quality trimming at Q25 with fastp, clone calling with MiXCR) and kept in-frame beta chains. Rows are combined by CDR3 protein, so each entry shows the most common genes and DNA. It is TCRdb's table, rather than the study itself, that gives the V and J calls and clone size. The sample table holds hundreds of thousands of distinct CDR3 sequences, of which about a third were seen once. The top ten constitute approximately 15% of the sample.

The CDR3 numbers 17 residues from cysteine through phenylalanine. Of all the DNA, just the CDR3 is kept, 51 bases in frame from base 1. At the junction V is shortened by 6 bases and J by 5 bases, with 23 bases in between. CDR1 and CDR2 were assigned from the germline V gene (reference sequence) as PRHDT and FYEKMQ. Overall results and qualifications from the work: There was a strong correlation between observed TCR beta diversity and the percentage of naive T cells measured by flow cytometry. Total diversity estimates from one million sequenced T cells were considered lower bounds and underestimates. Because donor CMV infection status was unknown, age-related changes in expanded clonotypes were potentially confounded. Observed TCR beta diversity per million T cells fell roughly linearly with age, and a significant reduction was already apparent by age around 44. The long-lived group showed more naive CD4+ T cells, fewer expanded clones and increased TCR diversity than the aged group, suggesting age selection. Conclusive comparison of naive and antigen-experienced compartments was prevented by the profiling of bulk unsorted PBMCs.

This clonotype has a count of ten or more. Its antigen target is currently unknown. There are no base qualities to consult, and no much larger clone falls within one base. Recombination linked TRBV13 to TRBJ2-1; TRBD2 is possibly the D segment (9 matching bases). Material: blood. This TCR came from a woman at least 80 years old in good health. Donor details come from another sample of the same person, matched by shared clones. Here is the DNA: TGTGCCAGCAGTCACAGGGGGTTAGCGGGGGACAACAATGAGCAGTTCTTC. The translation is CASSHRGLAGDNNEQFF.